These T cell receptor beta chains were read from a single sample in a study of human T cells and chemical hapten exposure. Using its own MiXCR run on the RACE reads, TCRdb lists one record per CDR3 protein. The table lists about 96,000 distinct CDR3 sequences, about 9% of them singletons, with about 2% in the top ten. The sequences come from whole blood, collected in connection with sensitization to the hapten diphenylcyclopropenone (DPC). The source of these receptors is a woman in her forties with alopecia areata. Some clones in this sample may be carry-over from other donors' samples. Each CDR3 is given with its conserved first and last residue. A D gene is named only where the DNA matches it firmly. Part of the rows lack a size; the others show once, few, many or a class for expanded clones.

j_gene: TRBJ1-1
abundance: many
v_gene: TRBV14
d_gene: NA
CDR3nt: TGTGCCAGCAGCCAAGCGCGGGGTAAGGCTTTCTTT
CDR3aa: CASSQARGKAFF

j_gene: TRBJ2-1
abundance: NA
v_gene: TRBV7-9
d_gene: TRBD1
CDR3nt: TGTGTCAGCAGCTTAGCCGGGACAGTAATATACAATGAGCAGTTCTTC
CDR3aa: CVSSLAGTVIYNEQFF

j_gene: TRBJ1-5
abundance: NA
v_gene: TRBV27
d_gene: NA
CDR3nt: TGTGCCACCAAACCGGGACTGACTAGCAATCAGCCCCAGCATTTT
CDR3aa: CATKPGLTSNQPQHF

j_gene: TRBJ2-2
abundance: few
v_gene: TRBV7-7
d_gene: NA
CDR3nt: TGTGCTAGCAGCCGGAACACGAACACCGGGGAGCTGTTTTTT
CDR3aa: CASSRNTNTGELFF

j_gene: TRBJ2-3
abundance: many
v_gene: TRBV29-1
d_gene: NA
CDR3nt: TGCAGCGTTGAAGAACGCCTTAGCACAGATACGCAGTATTTT
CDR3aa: CSVEERLSTDTQYF

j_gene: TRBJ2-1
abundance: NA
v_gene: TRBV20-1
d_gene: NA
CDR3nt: TGCAGTGCTAGCCTCCCCTCCTACAATGAGCAGTTCTTC
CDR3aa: CSASLPSYNEQFF

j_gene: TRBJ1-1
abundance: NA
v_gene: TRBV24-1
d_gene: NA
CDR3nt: TGTGCCACCAGTGATAGGAGGAGCACTGAAGCTTTCTTT
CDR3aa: CATSDRRSTEAFF

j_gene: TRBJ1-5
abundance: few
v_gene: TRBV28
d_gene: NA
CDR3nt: TGTGCCAACCAGGGGAACAATCAGCCCCAGCATTTT
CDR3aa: CANQGNNQPQHF

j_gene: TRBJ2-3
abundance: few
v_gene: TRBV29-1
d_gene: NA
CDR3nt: TGCAGCTTCCACCTCGACAGACACCCTAATACGCAGTATTTT
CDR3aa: CSFHLDRHPNTQYF

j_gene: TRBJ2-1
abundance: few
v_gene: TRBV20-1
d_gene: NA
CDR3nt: TGCAGTGCTAGATCCGACCTAGGAAAGCGAGGATACAATGAGCAGTTCTTC
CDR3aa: CSARSDLGKRGYNEQFF

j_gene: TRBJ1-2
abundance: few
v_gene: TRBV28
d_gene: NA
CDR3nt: TGTGCCAGCAACTCTAACTATGGCTACACCTTC
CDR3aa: CASNSNYGYTF

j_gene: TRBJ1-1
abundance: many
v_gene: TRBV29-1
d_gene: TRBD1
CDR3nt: TGCAGCGCCTTGACAGGGATGAACACTGAAGCTTTCTTT
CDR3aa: CSALTGMNTEAFF

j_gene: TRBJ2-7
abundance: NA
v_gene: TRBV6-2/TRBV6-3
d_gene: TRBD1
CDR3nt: TGTGCCAGCACGCATGGGGGGACAGGGTCCTACGAGCAGTACTTC
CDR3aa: CASTHGGTGSYEQYF

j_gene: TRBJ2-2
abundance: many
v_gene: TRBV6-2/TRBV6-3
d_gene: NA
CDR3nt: TGTGCCAGCAGAAGGCAGGTTAACACCGGGGAGCTGTTTTTT
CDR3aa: CASRRQVNTGELFF